The T cell receptor beta chain under discussion was sequenced for a study of vaccination and CD4 T cells after COVID-19. Study background: Control cultures were given a CEFX pool, an HIV-1 Nef pool, or no peptide.

Described time point: late sampling 161 to 241 days after vaccination in a few convalescent patients. Treatment specified: approximately nine-day PBMC culture with coronavirus spike peptide pools or control peptides (ViraFEST assay). Positive PCR dates spanned March to December 2020, predating US Alpha, Beta and Delta variants. The germline V and J ends were trimmed by 4 bases and 0 bases, with 12 bases remaining between them. The CDR3 contains 14 residues. Germline CDR1 reads DFQATT; CDR2 reads SNEGSKA (reference sequence). Sequencing of cultured CD4+ T cell DNA used the Oncomine TCR Beta short-read assay. One entry per CDR3 protein, called by TCRdb with MiXCR from the PCR reads. The data show some 23,000 distinct CDR3 sequences, 43% seen once. About this clonotype itself: The target antigen is unknown.

This chain joins TRBV20-1 and TRBJ2-5, with D perhaps assigned TRBD1 or TRBD2 (5 bases each). The specimen comprised CD4+ T cells from blood, cultured in vitro, sampled about 7 months after SARS-CoV-2 vaccination. This clonotype was sampled from a human donor who had recovered from COVID-19. CDR3 coding DNA: TGCAGTGCTACGGGACCTCGGGACCAAGAGACCCAGTACTTC. Translating it yields CSATGPRDQETQYF.